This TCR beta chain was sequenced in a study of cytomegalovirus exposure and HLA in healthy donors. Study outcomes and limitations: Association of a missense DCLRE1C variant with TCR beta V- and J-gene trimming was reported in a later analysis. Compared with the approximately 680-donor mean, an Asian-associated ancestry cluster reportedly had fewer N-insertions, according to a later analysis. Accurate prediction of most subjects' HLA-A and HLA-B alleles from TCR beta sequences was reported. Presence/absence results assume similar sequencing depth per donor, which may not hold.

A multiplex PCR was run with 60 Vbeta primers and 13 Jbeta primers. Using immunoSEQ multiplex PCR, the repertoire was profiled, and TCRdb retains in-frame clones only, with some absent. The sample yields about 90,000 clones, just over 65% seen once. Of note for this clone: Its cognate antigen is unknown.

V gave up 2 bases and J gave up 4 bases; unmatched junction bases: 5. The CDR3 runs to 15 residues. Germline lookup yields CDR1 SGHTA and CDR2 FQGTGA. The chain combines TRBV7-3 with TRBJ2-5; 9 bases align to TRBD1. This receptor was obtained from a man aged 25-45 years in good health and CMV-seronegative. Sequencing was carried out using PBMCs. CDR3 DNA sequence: TGTGCCAGCAGCTTAGGGGACAGGGTACCAGAGACCCAGTACTTC. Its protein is CASSLGDRVPETQYF.